Below, 14 T cell receptor beta chains from the same sample are listed, as sequenced in a study of immune characteristics of hereditary and idiopathic chronic pancreatitis. Total pancreatectomy with islet autotransplantation was the source of the chronic pancreatitis pancreas tissue. Using immunoSEQ multiplex PCR, the repertoire was profiled, and TCRdb retains in-frame clones only, with some absent. Of about 9,400 clones in the sample, more than 75% were seen once. Sample: pancreas tissue with idiopathic chronic pancreatitis. The receptor set was obtained from a human donor with chronic pancreatitis.

The chain uses TRBV18 and TRBJ1-3, with D tentatively TRBD1 (5 bases). V was pared by 4 bases and J by 2 bases, with 15 bases between. Germline V lookup: CDR1 KGHSH, CDR2 LQKENI. The CDR3 covers 16 residues. This CDR3 is CASSRESGTTGNTIYF. The CDR3 nucleotides read TGTGCCAGCTCACGAGAGTCCGGGACGACTGGAAACACCATATATTTT.

This clone came up a few times. This sequence joins TRBV5-1 and TRBJ2-1, with a weak D call TRBD2 (6 bases). Germline values: CDR1 SGHRS, CDR2 YFSETQ. This CDR3 has 14 residues. V lost 7 bases and J lost 2, with 13 bases in between. In DNA, the CDR3 is TGCGCCAGCCGGGGGACCGGAACCTACAATGAGCAGTTCTTC. Translated, it gives CASRGTGTYNEQFF.

This clone appeared a single time. V gene TRBV24-1 combines with J gene TRBJ1-5, with D perhaps matching TRBD1 (6 bases). V lost 4 bases to trimming and J lost 4 bases, with 7 bases between them. Germline CDR1 reads KGHDR; CDR2 reads SFDVKD. This CDR3 is built from 13 residues. CDR3 in DNA: TGTGCCACCAGTGAACAGGGTAATCAGCCCCAGCATTTT. Translation: CATSEQGNQPQHF.

Only a few counts were recorded for this clone. Other nucleotide sequences from this sample produce the same CDR3. The V and J genes are TRBV27 and TRBJ2-7; 10 bases are shared with TRBD1. Trimming removed 3 bases from V and 0 bases from J; junction bases left unmatched: 5. Germline CDR1 and CDR2: MNHEY and SMNVEV (reference sequence). The CDR3 length is 16 residues. CDR3 protein: CASSLGDRGLSYEQYF. The CDR3 nucleotides are TGTGCCAGCAGTTTGGGGGACAGGGGACTCTCCTACGAGCAGTACTTC.

The gene calls are TRBV27 and TRBJ2-7; 12 bases align to TRBD2. The CDR3 is 14 residues long. Germline CDR1 and CDR2: MNHEY and SMNVEV (reference sequence). V trimming: 6 bases; J trimming: 4 bases; junction bases outside the gene matches: 4. Written as DNA, the CDR3 is TGTGCCAGCAGACTGACTAGCGGGGGTTACGAGCAGTACTTC. This codes for CASRLTSGGYEQYF.

V usage is TRBV3-1 (or the pseudogene TRBV3-2) and J usage is TRBJ2-1, with TRBD2 identical over 12 bases. The CDR3 is made up of 20 amino acids. The V and J ends lost 3 bases and 7 bases, in that order; junction bases with no gene match: 19. Germline V gene data show CDR1 as LGHDT and CDR2 as YNNKEL (reference sequence). DNA of the CDR3: TGTGCCAGCAGCCATTTCAGGCTAGCGGGGGGGCGCGGAGGAGGGAATGAGCAGTTCTTC. As protein: CASSHFRLAGGRGGGNEQFF.

This sequence joins TRBV7-9 and TRBJ1-4; the D gene is possibly TRBD1 (6 bases). The CDR3 totals 15 residues. CDR1 and CDR2 from the germline V gene are SEHNR and FQNEAQ (reference sequence). V was clipped by 5 bases and J by 5 bases, with 15 bases between them. The CDR3 is CASSGGDTGNEKLFF. The CDR3 DNA sequence: TGTGCCAGCAGCGGGGGGGACACAGGCAATGAAAAACTGTTTTTT.

The chain joins TRBV25-1 to TRBJ1-2; 9 nucleotides align to TRBD1. CDR1 is MGHDK and CDR2 is SYGVNS in the germline V gene. There are 16 residues in the CDR3. Trimming took 3 bases from V and 3 from J; bases not matched to a gene: 8. DNA for the CDR3: TGTGCCAGCAGTGAGTACAGGGGGCCGGGGGACTATGGCTACACCTTC. Its protein is CASSEYRGPGDYGYTF.

V and J are TRBV5-6 and TRBJ2-7; possibly TRBD1 for D (5 bases). The CDR3 runs 13 residues. The germline V and J ends were trimmed by 2 bases and 3 bases, with 9 bases remaining between them. The germline V gene encodes CDR1 SGHDT and CDR2 YYEEEE. The CDR3 reads CASSFQGNYEQYF. CDR3 bases: TGTGCCAGCAGCTTTCAGGGAAACTACGAGCAGTACTTC. Combining the CDR3 with reference TRBV5-6 and TRBJ2-7 gives the whole variable domain DAGVTQSPTHLIKTRGQQVTLRCSPKSGHDTVSWYQQALGQGPQFIFQYYEEEERQRGNFPDRFSGHQFPNYSSELNVNALLLGDSALYLCASSFQGNYEQYFGPGTRLTVT.

This clone was counted between two and nine times. The gene calls are TRBV7-9 and TRBJ2-3; TRBD2 matches at 7 bases. Germline values: CDR1 SEHNR, CDR2 FQNEAQ (reference sequence). J gave up 3 bases and V 3 bases, and 3 bases lay outside the gene matches. The CDR3 runs to 14 residues. CDR3 protein: CASSLNGGTDTQYF. The CDR3 DNA sequence: TGTGCCAGCAGCTTGAACGGGGGGACAGATACGCAGTATTTT.

The chain links TRBV9 to TRBJ2-3; D gene uncertain. V was pared by 0 bases and J by 3 bases, with 8 bases between. The CDR3 consists of 14 residues. Germline CDR1 is SGDLS and CDR2 is YYNGEE. As DNA, the CDR3 is TGTGCCAGCAGCGTAGCTCTGGGAACAGATACGCAGTATTTT. This sequence encodes CASSVALGTDTQYF.

V gene TRBV7-9 combines with J gene TRBJ2-7; 12 nucleotides agree with TRBD2. J lost 3 bases, V lost 5 bases, and 5 bases had no gene match. Per the germline V gene, CDR1 is SEHNR and CDR2 is FQNEAQ (reference sequence). The CDR3 is made up of 15 amino acids. In DNA, the CDR3 is TGTGCCAGCAGCCGACTAGCGGGGGACTACTACGAGCAGTACTTC. The encoded protein is CASSRLAGDYYEQYF.

The CDR3 nucleotides are TGTGCCAGCAGTGCCCCGCGGGGGTTGGGCACAGATACGCAGTATTTT. Translation gives CASSAPRGLGTDTQYF. J is TRBJ2-3 and V is TRBV6-1, with TRBD2 identical over 7 bases. With V trimmed by 4 bases and J by 1 base, 8 bases remained unmatched. Germline CDR1 is MNHNS and CDR2 is SASEGT. CDR3 length equals 16 residues.

The chain joins TRBV6-6 to TRBJ1-3; a possible D gene is TRBD1 (6 bases). CDR1 is MNHNY and CDR2 is SVGAGI in the germline V gene (reference sequence). V gave up 2 bases and J gave up 2 bases, with 10 bases separating them. This CDR3 region has 15 residues. CDR3 protein: CASSYDGTPGNTIYF. The CDR3 region has the DNA TGTGCCAGCAGTTACGACGGGACACCTGGAAACACCATATATTTT.